The source of this T cell receptor beta chain is a study of blood T cell repertoires in COVID-19. Generated by immunoSEQ multiplex PCR, the TCRdb table keeps only in-frame clones and is missing some. The sample contains 250,000 to 350,000 clones, around 92% of which appear only once. Source material: PBMCs or T cells enriched from blood (not recorded which). The receptor was derived from a woman aged 50 to 60 who had been exposed to COVID-19.

The CDR3 DNA is TGTGCCAGCTTCCCAACTGGAAACACCATATATTTT. Protein: CASFPTGNTIYF. The chain recombines TRBV6-4 with TRBJ1-3; D gene uncertain. Trimming took 8 bases from V and 2 from J, leaving 7 bases between them. The CDR3 runs to 12 residues. The germline V gene encodes CDR1 MRHNA and CDR2 SNTAGT.